The 3 T cell receptor beta chains reported below all come from one sample, sequenced in a study of early T cells in non-severe SARS-CoV-2 infection. TCRdb recomputed calls from the 5' RACE reads with MiXCR, one row per CDR3 protein. The sample has 60,000 or so distinct CDR3 sequences, 8.5% to 12% seen once. What was sequenced was whole blood. The receptor set was obtained from an adult who was a healthcare worker with PCR-confirmed SARS-CoV-2 infection or an uninfected control (not recorded which).

This clonotype was seen a few times. V usage is TRBV7-8 and J usage is TRBJ1-4; D is undetermined. The CDR3 length is 15 residues. Germline-derived CDR1 and CDR2 are SGHVS and FQNEAQ. V was pared by 1 base and J by 7 bases, with 13 bases between. As DNA, the CDR3 is TGTGCCAGCAGCTTAGGGCGCGGACTTGGTGAAAAACTGTTTTTT. It specifies CASSLGRGLGEKLFF.

At least ten counts were recorded for this clonotype. V gene TRBV19 combines with J gene TRBJ2-5; D perhaps matches TRBD2 (6 bases). The CDR3 covers 14 residues. Germline CDR1 LNHDA, CDR2 SQIVND (reference sequence). Trimming took 1 base from V and 1 from J, leaving 7 bases between them. In DNA, the CDR3 is TGTGCCAGTAGTATAGCGGGGGTCCAAGAGACCCAGTACTTC. Its translation is CASSIAGVQETQYF.

Ten or more counts support this clonotype. The chain couples TRBV7-2 to TRBJ2-2, with no clear D. The CDR3 has 14 amino acids. The ends were cut back, 5 bases at V and 0 bases at J, with 7 bases in the middle. Per the germline V gene, CDR1 is SGHTA and CDR2 is FQGNSA. The CDR3 loop reads CASSPGPNTGELFF. The DNA of the CDR3 is TGTGCCAGCAGCCCCGGACCGAACACCGGGGAGCTGTTTTTT. Variable domain in full (rest from reference TRBV7-2 and TRBJ2-2): GAGVSQSPSNKVTEKGKDVELRCDPISGHTALYWYRQSLGQGLEFLIYFQGNSAPDKSGLPSDRFSAERTGGSVSTLTIQRTQQEDSAVYLCASSPGPNTGELFFGEGSRLTVL.